The present entry profiles one T cell receptor (beta chain) with its context. This sample is drawn from a study of blood T cell repertoires in COVID-19. The overall study: Italy, Spain and the United States were the sources of the convalescent and acute COVID-19 samples. The cDNA or gDNA used as material had been derived from T cells, B-cell-depleted T cells, or PBMCs.

Authors' analysis steps: Estimates of nucleated cell counts were drawn from the amplification of reference gene primers. Repertoires were generated with immunoSEQ multiplex PCR, while TCRdb's copy carries only in-frame clones and drops some. That table is the source of V, J and clone size, and D and trimming were worked out from the DNA. The table lists 150,000 to 200,000 clones, about 88% of them singletons. The germline CDR1 and CDR2 sequences are LNHDA and SQIVND (reference sequence). The CDR3 has 14 residues. The junction had 6 bases not matched to a gene; V was cut back by 6 bases and J by 6 bases.

The specimen sequenced was peripheral blood. The chain links TRBV19 to TRBJ2-1, with TRBD2 identical over 9 bases. This receptor was taken from a woman older than 75 in a cohort sampled during active or convalescent COVID-19. This CDR3 is CASSQIAGVNEQFF. CDR3 nucleotide sequence: TGTGCCAGTAGCCAGATAGCGGGAGTCAATGAGCAGTTCTTC.